This T cell receptor (beta chain) was recorded in a study of PD-1 blockade in classical Hodgkin lymphoma (dated by TCRdb to 2020 to 2021). Concerning the study at large: Nivolumab dosing was 3 mg/kg intravenously every 2 weeks, continuing until either disease progression or unacceptable toxicity. A peripheral blood immune signature of response to PD-1 blockade in classical Hodgkin lymphoma was defined using TCR beta sequencing and CyTOF.

The Qiagen DNeasy kit was used to extract genomic DNA both from unsorted PBMCs and from the negatively selected CD4+ and CD8+ fractions. TCR beta CDR3 regions were amplified by immunoSEQ multiplex PCR using primers annealing to V and J segments. A synthetic immune receptor repertoire was used to minimize amplification bias, and any residual bias was removed computationally once sequencing was done. In the paper's pipeline: Custom Python scripts were used to quantify repertoire diversity as the Shannon entropy index. Unsorted, CD4+ and CD8+ repertoires were analyzed separately, except for combined analyses in which CD4+ and CD8+ sequences were merged in silico. A clone was considered expanded if an increase in frequency of at least 2-fold after treatment relative to C1D1 was found, and a pseudocount of 0.5 was applied to clones undetected at baseline. Clones with 0 or 1 copy at C1D1 were defined as singleton clones, while clones with 2 or more copies were defined as non-singleton clones. Clones expanded in unsorted samples were annotated as CD4+, CD8+ or unknown by matching protein sequences in sorted samples from the same patient. Diversity changes from C1D1 to C4D1 were tested in paired samples using Wilcoxon tests. In its TCRdb copy, this immuneACCESS table keeps in-frame sequences only and misses some clones. Where compared with another copy, unresolved V genes explain less than half of these, and the others have no known cause. V and J calls and clone size are those listed in that table; D and trimming were worked out from the DNA. The sample data list about 84,000 clones, and about 89% of these were observed just once. The top ten clonotypes cover 20% to 25% of the sample.

Compared with germline, V lacks 0 bases and J lacks 1 base; bases without a gene match: 7. For CDR1 and CDR2, the germline V gene (reference sequence) lists GTSNPN and SVGIG. Inclusive of the bounding cysteine and phenylalanine, the CDR3 is 16 residues long. Only the CDR3 region is kept as DNA, spanning 48 bases read in frame from base 1. According to the study, the label for this sample's time point signals: cycle 1 day 1 (C1D1), immediately before nivolumab initiation. Every trial patient had relapsed after autologous stem cell transplantation, and cohorts A, B and C differed in prior brentuximab vedotin exposure. The trial cohort comprised some 60 patients with relapsed/refractory classical Hodgkin lymphoma whose best overall responses were complete response, partial response or progressive disease. Trial patients were treated with single-agent nivolumab in the multi-cohort phase II CheckMate 205 trial. An independent review committee assessed best overall response by applying the 2007 International Working Group response criteria. Trial PBMCs were obtained immediately prior to nivolumab initiation (C1D1) and on therapy at cycle 2 day 1 and cycle 4 day 1. Peripheral blood was collected in 8 mL Vacutainer Cell Preparation Tubes, from which PBMCs were isolated by centrifugation and then cryopreserved.

With regard to this clone: Its antigen remains unidentified. No base quality values were provided; no much bigger clone lies one nucleotide off.

General conclusions and limits of the study: The study was restricted to a single clinical trial cohort, and the causes of repertoire differences, possibly disease activity or prior therapy, were left undefined. Baseline TCR diversity was reported to be lower in newly diagnosed patients than in healthy donors, and even lower in relapsed/refractory patients. CD4+ but not CD8+ TCR diversity rose significantly by C4D1 (p=0.0027 vs p=0.16), most apparent in complete responders (p=0.02). Trial patients with a complete response had baseline diversity similar to that of newly diagnosed patients, while partial responders and progressors had significantly lower diversity. Patients starting nivolumab less than 1 year after ASCT had lower diversity and were excluded from later analyses to avoid confounding by immune reconstitution.

The TCR sequence derives from a human donor with classical Hodgkin lymphoma. The specimen was peripheral blood mononuclear cells (PBMCs), collected at baseline. The rearrangement combines TRBV30 with TRBJ2-3; TRBD1 aligns with 7 central bases. The CDR3 here reads CAWSVRQGERTDTQYF. The bases are TGTGCCTGGAGTGTGAGGCAGGGGGAACGCACAGATACGCAGTATTTT.